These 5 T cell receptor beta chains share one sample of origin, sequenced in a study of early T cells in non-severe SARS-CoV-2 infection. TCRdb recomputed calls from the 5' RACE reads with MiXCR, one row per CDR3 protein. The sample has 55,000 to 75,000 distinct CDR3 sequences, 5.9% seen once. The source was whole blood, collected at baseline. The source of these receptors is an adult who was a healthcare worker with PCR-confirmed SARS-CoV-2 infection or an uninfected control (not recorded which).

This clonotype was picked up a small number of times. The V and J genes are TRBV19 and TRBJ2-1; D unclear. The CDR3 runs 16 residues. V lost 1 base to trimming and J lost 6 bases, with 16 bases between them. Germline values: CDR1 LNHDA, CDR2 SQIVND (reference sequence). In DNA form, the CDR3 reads TGTGCCAGTAGTATAGCCTGGATTTTGGGCCTCAATGAGCAGTTCTTC. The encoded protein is CASSIAWILGLNEQFF.

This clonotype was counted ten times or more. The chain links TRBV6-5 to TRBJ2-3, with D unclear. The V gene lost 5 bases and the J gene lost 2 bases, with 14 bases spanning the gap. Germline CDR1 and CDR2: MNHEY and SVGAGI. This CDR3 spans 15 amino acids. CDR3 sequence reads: CASSPYGGTTDTQYF. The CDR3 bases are TGTGCCAGCAGTCCTTACGGTGGAACCACAGATACGCAGTATTTT.

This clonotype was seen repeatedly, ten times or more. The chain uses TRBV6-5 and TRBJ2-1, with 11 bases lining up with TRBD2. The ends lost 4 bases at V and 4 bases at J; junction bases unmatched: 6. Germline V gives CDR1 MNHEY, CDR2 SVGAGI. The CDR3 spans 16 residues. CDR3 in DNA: TGTGCCAGCAGTTTCGCCGGGACTAGCGGATACAATGAGCAGTTCTTC. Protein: CASSFAGTSGYNEQFF.

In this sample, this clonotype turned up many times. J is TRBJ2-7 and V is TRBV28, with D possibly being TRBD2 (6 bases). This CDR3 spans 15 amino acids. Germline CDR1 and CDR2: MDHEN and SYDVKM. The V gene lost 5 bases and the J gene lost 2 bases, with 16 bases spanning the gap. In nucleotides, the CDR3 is TGTGCCAGCAGTCCATCTTCGCGGGATACCTACGAGCAGTACTTC. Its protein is CASSPSSRDTYEQYF.

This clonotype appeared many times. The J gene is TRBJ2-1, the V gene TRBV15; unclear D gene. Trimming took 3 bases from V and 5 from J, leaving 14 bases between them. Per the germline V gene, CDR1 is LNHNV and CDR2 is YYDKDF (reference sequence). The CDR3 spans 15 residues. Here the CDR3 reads CATSSTRYSNNEQFF. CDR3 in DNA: TGTGCCACCAGCAGTACTCGTTATTCTAACAATGAGCAGTTCTTC.